This T cell receptor (beta chain) was recorded in a study of Graves' ophthalmopathy and Graves' hyperthyroidism. Notes on the study in general: The model flagged ophthalmopathy progression at roughly 70% sensitivity and under 75% specificity.

TCR beta CDR3 amplification used RNA transcripts. The workflow started with a first-round RT-PCR run with HTBI primers and then moved on to a second-round multiplex PCR. TCRdb processed the multiplex PCR reads anew with MiXCR; each CDR3 protein has one entry. The sample records over a million distinct CDR3 sequences, about 40% being singletons. In this sample, this clonotype turned up many times. The antigen is undetermined. Germline V gene data show CDR1 as DFQATT and CDR2 as SNEGSKA (reference sequence). V trimming: 5 bases; J trimming: 5 bases; junction bases outside the gene matches: 3. The CDR3 totals 12 residues.

The chain has TRBV20-1 and TRBJ1-2, with TRBD1 identical over 9 bases. The clonotype was recovered from an adult man with Graves' hyperthyroidism. The sample taken for sequencing was peripheral blood or thyroid tissue (not recorded which). The CDR3 spells CSASDRGYGYTF. CDR3 sequence (DNA): TGCAGTGCTTCGGACAGGGGATATGGCTACACCTTC.